One sample yielded the 26 T cell receptor beta chains listed below, sequenced in a study of OX40 agonist ivuxolimab in advanced cancers. TCRdb keeps only in-frame clones here, not all; method: immunoSEQ multiplex PCR. Among 7,000 to 8,500 clones, nearly 75% were seen once, and the ten largest hold approximately 25%. Sequencing used CD4+ or CD8+ T cells sorted from blood, obtained in a trial of the OX40 agonist ivuxolimab. These receptors all come from an adult with an advanced solid tumor such as melanoma, head and neck, liver or kidney cancer.

The V call is TRBV4-3, the J call TRBJ1-3; unclear D gene. The ends were cut back, 8 bases at V and 2 bases at J, with 16 bases in the middle. This CDR3 contains 15 residues. Germline V CDR1 and CDR2: LGHNA, YSLEER. The CDR3 DNA reads TGCGCCAGCCGGGATGCACTACTCACTGGAAACACCATATATTTT. It specifies CASRDALLTGNTIYF.

The J gene is TRBJ2-1, the V gene TRBV9, with TRBD2 identical over 9 bases. The CDR3 totals 16 residues. CDR1 is SGDLS and CDR2 is YYNGEE in the germline V gene. The V segment lost 4 bases and the J segment 1 base; nucleotides outside the gene matches: 6. In nucleotides, the CDR3 is TGTGCCAGCAGCTTCCAAGCGGGAGGTTCCTACAATGAGCAGTTCTTC. Amino acid sequence: CASSFQAGGSYNEQFF.

This rearrangement joins TRBV9 to TRBJ1-5; D is unclear. CDR1 is SGDLS, CDR2 YYNGEE, per germline. This CDR3 comprises 13 residues. Trimming removed 0 bases at V and 6 bases at J, with 7 bases between. The CDR3 loop is CASSVGASQPQHF. The CDR3 DNA reads as TGTGCCAGCAGCGTAGGCGCCAGTCAGCCCCAGCATTTT.

V usage is TRBV19 and J usage is TRBJ1-4, with D perhaps matching TRBD1 (5 bases). Per the germline V gene, CDR1 is LNHDA and CDR2 is SQIVND (reference sequence). V was shortened by 6 bases and J by 2 bases, with 13 bases between the two germline ends. The CDR3 extends over 15 amino acids. For the CDR3, the DNA is TGTGCCAGTAGGGCAGGGAGAGGTACTAATGAAAAACTGTTTTTT. Translated: CASRAGRGTNEKLFF.

This clone appeared once. J is TRBJ1-5 and V is TRBV6-1; D unclear. The CDR3 is made up of 12 amino acids. Trimming left V 7 bases short and J 2 bases short, with 6 bases between. Germline CDR1 and CDR2: MNHNS and SASEGT. The CDR3 nucleotides are TGTGCCAGCACCTGGGGCAATCAGCCCCAGCATTTT. This codes for CASTWGNQPQHF.

V and J are TRBV11-2 and TRBJ1-2; the D is unclear. The germline V and J ends were trimmed by 4 bases and 4 bases, with 13 bases remaining between them. Germline V gives CDR1 SGHAT, CDR2 FQNNGV. The CDR3 is made up of 14 amino acids. CDR3 loop: CASSSTSLVYGYTF. The CDR3 DNA is TGTGCCAGCAGCTCGACAAGCTTGGTCTATGGCTACACCTTC.

This clone is a singleton in its sample. This rearrangement joins TRBV7-9 to TRBJ1-2; D gene unclear. Germline CDR1 reads SEHNR; CDR2 reads FQNEAQ (reference sequence). This CDR3 is 14 amino acids long. With 1 base removed from V and 2 bases from J, the gap between germline ends came to 8 bases. The CDR3 sequence is CASSLVGWNYGYTF. The CDR3 nucleotides are TGTGCCAGCAGCTTAGTAGGGTGGAACTATGGCTACACCTTC.

This clone was seen a few times. The DNA for the CDR3 is TGTGCCAGCGCGACGGATATTGAGGGGGCAGGCACTGAAGCTTTCTTT. Residues: CASATDIEGAGTEAFF. The chain links TRBV27 to TRBJ1-1; 7 nucleotides line up with TRBD1. Looked up from germline, CDR1 is MNHEY and CDR2 is SMNVEV (reference sequence). V trimming: 8 bases; J trimming: 4 bases; junction bases outside the gene matches: 16. The CDR3 has 16 residues.

The chain couples TRBV2 to TRBJ2-7; no reliable D call. V was pared by 3 bases and J by 1 base, with 4 bases between. The CDR3 loop spans 12 amino acids. The V gene's germline CDR1 is SNHLY and CDR2 FYNNEI. CDR3 in amino acids: CASSEESYEQYF. The CDR3, as DNA: TGTGCCAGCAGTGAGGAGTCCTACGAGCAGTACTTC.

This clone appeared a few times. The V gene is TRBV6-6, the J gene TRBJ2-3, with unresolved D. V was shortened by 4 bases and J by 4 bases, with 9 bases between the two germline ends. The CDR3 is 13 residues long. From germline, CDR1 is MNHNY and CDR2 SVGAGI (reference sequence). CDR3 loop: CASSSHEADTQYF. The CDR3 coding sequence is TGTGCCAGCAGTTCTCACGAAGCAGATACGCAGTATTTT.

The chain carries TRBV10-3 and TRBJ1-1; unclear D gene. CDR1 ENHRY and CDR2 SYGVKD come from the germline V gene. This CDR3 contains 15 residues. Trimming shortened V by 3 bases and J by 1 base, and 12 bases separated the two germline ends. In DNA form, the CDR3 reads TGTGCCATCAGTGAAACGGACGGAAGGAACACTGAAGCTTTCTTT. It yields the protein CAISETDGRNTEAFF.

This sequence joins TRBV7-3 and TRBJ2-7; TRBD1 agrees at 9 bases. In germline, CDR1 is SGHTA, CDR2 FQGTGA. After removal of 5 bases from V and 4 bases from J, the junction contained 6 bases not matched to a gene. The CDR3 extends over 14 amino acids. This CDR3 is CASSTGTGRYEQYF. The CDR3 DNA reads as TGTGCCAGCAGCACAGGGACAGGGAGGTACGAGCAGTACTTC.

The chain employs TRBV27 and TRBJ1-5; tentatively, D is TRBD1 (6 bases). The germline V and J ends were trimmed by 4 bases and 2 bases, with 9 bases remaining between them. Germline-derived CDR1 and CDR2 are MNHEY and SMNVEV (reference sequence). This CDR3 region has 14 residues. The CDR3 nucleotides read TGTGCCAGCAGTTCTCGACAGGGCAATCAGCCCCAGCATTTT. Amino acids: CASSSRQGNQPQHF.

J is TRBJ2-5 and V is TRBV13, with D uncertain. Germline CDR1 and CDR2: PRHDT and FYEKMQ (reference sequence). V shed 7 bases and J shed 3 bases, with 15 bases lying between them. The CDR3 runs 14 residues. CDR3 DNA: TGTGCCAGCACCGCAAGCGTCGAGGAAGAGACCCAGTACTTC. It translates to CASTASVEEETQYF.

The rearrangement joins TRBV6-5 to TRBJ1-3; D uncertain. V lost 2 bases to trimming and J lost 4 bases, with 9 bases between them. From germline, CDR1 is MNHEY and CDR2 SVGAGI. The CDR3 runs 14 residues. The CDR3 DNA follows: TGTGCCAGCAGTTACGGCGGCAGGGGAAACACCATATATTTT. It specifies CASSYGGRGNTIYF.

The J gene is TRBJ2-3, the V gene TRBV10-3, with D possibly being TRBD1 (5 bases). V lost 6 bases and J lost 2, with 12 bases in between. The CDR3 runs 14 residues. In germline, CDR1 is ENHRY, CDR2 SYGVKD. CDR3 in DNA: TGTGCCATCAGCGACAGAACCCTCACAGATACGCAGTATTTT. Protein sequence: CAISDRTLTDTQYF.

Notes on this clone: In the same sample, other DNA sequences code for this CDR3. This sequence joins TRBV7-6 and TRBJ2-7; 8 bases are shared with TRBD1. The CDR3 covers 14 residues. Germline CDR1 reads SGHVS; CDR2 reads FNYEAQ. V lost 6 bases, J lost 0 bases, and 4 bases stayed unmatched. CDR3 region: CASSSGTGSYEQYF. CDR3 bases: TGTGCCAGCAGTTCCGGGACAGGCTCCTACGAGCAGTACTTC.

The chain recombines TRBV10-3 with TRBJ2-7, with 8 bases fitting TRBD1. V lost 2 bases to trimming and J lost 0 bases; unmatched junction nucleotides: 3. The CDR3 sequence is 15 residues long. Germline V gives CDR1 ENHRY, CDR2 SYGVKD. The CDR3 nucleotides read TGTGCCATCAGTGAGGCCCAGGGGGCCTCCTACGAGCAGTACTTC. It is translated as CAISEAQGASYEQYF.

CDR3 bases: TGTGCCTGGAGTTATCGGGTCGGAGGCTACACCTTC. Its translation is CAWSYRVGGYTF. This chain joins TRBV30 and TRBJ1-2, with D hard to call. V was cut by 2 bases and J by 8 bases, with 12 bases left in between. Germline V gene sequence: CDR1 GTSNPN, CDR2 SVGIG (reference sequence). This CDR3 spans 12 amino acids.

The CDR3 reads CASSEYQGISNQPQHF. DNA of the CDR3: TGTGCCAGCAGTGAGTATCAGGGGATTAGCAATCAGCCCCAGCATTTT. The chain carries TRBV28 and TRBJ1-5, with a possible D match to TRBD1 (6 bases). The CDR3 contains 16 residues. Per germline, CDR1 MDHEN and CDR2 SYDVKM. Trimming cost V 5 bases and J 0 bases, with 14 bases left between them.

Sample share makes this clone medium-sized (0.01 to 0.1%). The chain combines TRBV6-1 with TRBJ1-5, with TRBD1 identical over 8 bases. The J segment lost 0 bases and the V segment lost 3 bases, leaving 7 bases of the junction unmatched. The germline V gene has CDR1 MNHNS and CDR2 SASEGT. The CDR3 has 17 amino acids. The CDR3 here is CASSEAGGPTSNQPQHF. The DNA of the CDR3 is TGTGCCAGCAGTGAGGCAGGGGGCCCTACTAGCAATCAGCCCCAGCATTTT.

The CDR3 is CASSIDSSYEQYF. In DNA, the CDR3 is TGTGCCAGCAGTATAGACAGCTCCTACGAGCAGTACTTC. J is TRBJ2-7 and V is TRBV6-5; perhaps TRBD1 as D (5 bases). This CDR3 spans 13 amino acids. V lost 5 bases to trimming and J lost 0 bases, with 8 bases between them. The germline V gene has CDR1 MNHEY and CDR2 SVGAGI.

This chain joins TRBV5-1 and TRBJ2-3; the match to TRBD2 covers 9 bases. V dropped 4 bases and J dropped 14; count of bases not matched to a gene: 5. Germline V gene lookup returns CDR1 SGHRS and CDR2 YFSETQ. The CDR3 covers 11 residues. The CDR3 here is CASSLGTSRYF. The CDR3 nucleotides read TGCGCCAGCAGCCTGGGGACTAGCCGGTATTTT.

The rearrangement joins TRBV27 to TRBJ2-3; 11 positions match TRBD2. There are 17 residues in the CDR3. The germline V gene has CDR1 MNHEY and CDR2 SMNVEV (reference sequence). Trimming cost V 5 bases and J 2 bases; bases outside gene matches: 9. DNA of the CDR3: TGTGCCAGCAGTCTTCCCCTACTAGCGGGGGACACAGATACGCAGTATTTT. This translates into CASSLPLLAGDTDTQYF.

The rearrangement uses TRBV14 and TRBJ1-2, with TRBD1 identical over 9 bases. V was pared by 4 bases and J by 4 bases, with 13 bases of the junction left unmatched. Germline values: CDR1 SGHDN, CDR2 FVKESK. CDR3 length: 17 amino acids. CDR3 sequence: CASSRRDRVDKFYGYTF. CDR3 DNA sequence: TGTGCCAGCAGCCGCCGGGACAGGGTGGATAAGTTCTATGGCTACACCTTC. Full variable domain (remainder filled in from reference TRBV14 and TRBJ1-2): EAGVTQFPSHSVIEKGQTVTLRCDPISGHDNLYWYRRVMGKEIKFLLHFVKESKQDESGMPNNRFLAERTGGTYSTLKVQPAELEDSGVYFCASSRRDRVDKFYGYTFGSGTRLTVV.

The chain uses TRBV11-2 and TRBJ1-1, with D maybe TRBD1 (6 bases). V was cut by 0 bases and J by 11 bases, with 13 bases left in between. Germline-derived CDR1 and CDR2 are SGHAT and FQNNGV. The CDR3 spans 13 residues. The CDR3 loop reads CASSLDQGGEAFF. The CDR3 coding sequence is TGTGCCAGCAGCTTAGATCAAGGGGGGGAGGCTTTCTTT.